The sequence of this T cell receptor beta chain was determined in a study of blood T cells in healthy people across ages. Study context: Template switching captured about one barcoded beta molecule per two T cells.

V lost 2 bases and J 6 bases, leaving 20 bases between the germline ends. This CDR3 comprises 16 residues. The germline V gene encodes CDR1 MRHNA and CDR2 SNTAGT. Ten or more counts support this clonotype. Its matching antigen is unknown. Study-level results: Compared with aged donors, long-lived donors showed fewer expanded clones, suggesting selection.

Combining a sample-barcoded 5' primer with a J-beta primer mix, a second PCR ran for roughly 6 to 12 cycles. Carrying 12 random nucleotides, a template-switch adaptor labeled each individual cDNA molecule. The yield of each sample was at least 2.5 million CDR3-containing paired-end reads. Via MiXCR, TCRdb re-called the 5' RACE reads, giving one row per CDR3 protein. The sample carries 850,000 to 950,000 distinct CDR3 sequences, 25% to 35% recorded once. The chain recombines TRBV6-4 with TRBJ2-7, with TRBD2 as a possible D gene (6 bases). Sequencing used blood. The source of this sequence is a woman over 75 in good health. The chain's CDR3 is CASSDAPGLRPGEQYF. DNA of the CDR3: TGTGCCAGCAGTGACGCCCCGGGACTCCGACCGGGCGAGCAGTACTTC.